Below are 26 T cell receptor beta chains sequenced from a single sample in a study of regulatory T cells in long-lasting Graves disease. Arm-PCR of CDR3 regions and iRepertoire HTBI primers were used to build TCR beta libraries. One entry per CDR3 protein results from TCRdb running MiXCR on the multiplex PCR reads. Of 530,000 or so distinct CDR3 sequences listed, roughly a sixth are singletons. Time point given: newly diagnosed GD, antithyroid drugs for less than 3 months. Researchers made the TCR library from RNA that was extracted from PBMCs. In addition, the sample was reused for a study of T cells in Graves' hyperthyroidism and ophthalmopathy.

Sample: peripheral blood mononuclear cells (PBMCs), taken at new diagnosis, from a patient treated with antithyroid drugs. These receptors all stem from a man between 18 and 35 years old with Graves disease.

This clonotype was recorded a few times. The V gene is TRBV14, the J gene TRBJ1-5; TRBD1 matches 7 bases. Losses at the gene ends were 6 bases for V and 4 bases for J; bases not matched to a gene: 6. The CDR3 loop spans 14 amino acids. Germline loops: CDR1 SGHDN, CDR2 FVKESK. The CDR3 DNA sequence: TGTGCCAGCAGTCACCAGGGGGGAAATCAGCCCCAGCATTTT. Translated, it gives CASSHQGGNQPQHF. Complete variable domain (other parts from reference TRBV14 and TRBJ1-5): EAGVTQFPSHSVIEKGQTVTLRCDPISGHDNLYWYRRVMGKEIKFLLHFVKESKQDESGMPNNRFLAERTGGTYSTLKVQPAELEDSGVYFCASSHQGGNQPQHFGDGTRLSIL.

This chain connects TRBV6-5 to TRBJ2-7, with D unresolved. Germline-derived CDR1 and CDR2 are MNHEY and SVGAGI. This CDR3 is built from 19 residues. Between the trimmed V and J ends, which lost 0 bases and 3 bases, there was a span of 24 bases. CDR3 in amino acids: CASSYSALTKGPSYYEQYF. The CDR3 DNA reads as TGTGCCAGCAGTTACTCGGCGTTAACCAAGGGCCCTTCTTACTACGAGCAGTACTTC.

This clonotype was observed many times. The chain employs TRBV20-1 and TRBJ2-5; a weak D match, TRBD2 (5 bases). CDR1 and CDR2 (germline): DFQATT, SNEGSKA (reference sequence). V was shortened by 0 bases and J by 4 bases, with 12 bases between the two germline ends. The CDR3 runs 14 residues. CDR3 protein: CSARDPGWGETQYF. CDR3 in DNA: TGCAGTGCTAGAGACCCGGGGTGGGGAGAGACCCAGTACTTC.

Only a few counts were recorded for this clonotype. The chain is built from TRBV29-1 and TRBJ1-1; a weak D match, TRBD1 (6 bases). Trimming pared 4 bases from V and 5 bases from J, leaving 11 bases between. Germline V gene data show CDR1 as SQVTM and CDR2 as ANQGSEA. CDR3 length: 12 residues. CDR3: CSVAGGETEAFF. DNA for the CDR3: TGCAGCGTTGCTGGGGGCGAGACTGAAGCTTTCTTT.

Only a few counts were recorded for this clonotype. V gene TRBV18 combines with J gene TRBJ2-7, with no clear D. The CDR3 extends over 13 amino acids. V was cut by 0 bases and J by 1 base, with 4 bases left in between. Per germline, CDR1 KGHSH and CDR2 LQKENI. The CDR3 spells CASSPPISYEQYF. The CDR3 region has the DNA TGTGCCAGCTCACCACCGATATCCTACGAGCAGTACTTC.

This clonotype was observed a handful of times. The CDR3 spells CASSQEIGIGYTF. CDR3 DNA sequence: TGTGCCAGCAGCCAAGAGATAGGGATTGGCTACACCTTC. The chain is built from TRBV3-1 and TRBJ1-2; no firm D call. The germline gives CDR1 LGHDT, CDR2 YNNKEL (reference sequence). V was pared by 0 bases and J by 7 bases, with 9 bases between. The CDR3 is 13 amino acids.

This clonotype turned up a few times. The rearrangement uses TRBV9 and TRBJ2-1; 10 bases align to TRBD2. CDR1 SGDLS and CDR2 YYNGEE come from the germline V gene. The V gene end was trimmed by 0 bases and the J gene end by 8 bases; junction bases not matched to a gene: 8. CDR3 length: 16 amino acids. CDR3: CASSVVLAGGVDEQFF. CDR3 DNA: TGTGCCAGCAGCGTAGTGTTAGCGGGAGGCGTGGATGAGCAGTTCTTC.

This clonotype appeared many times. V is TRBV20-1 and J is TRBJ2-7; no firm D call. With 0 bases removed from V and 7 bases from J, the gap between germline ends came to 16 bases. CDR3 length: 14 residues. Germline CDR1 DFQATT, CDR2 SNEGSKA (reference sequence). CDR3 coding DNA: TGCAGTGCTAGAGATATAGACTGGCAGGAGGAGCAGTACTTC. Translated, it gives CSARDIDWQEEQYF.

This clonotype was recorded at least ten times. This chain links TRBV7-3 with TRBJ1-2; D possibly corresponds to TRBD1 (5 bases). From germline, CDR1 is SGHTA and CDR2 FQGTGA. V was shortened by 5 bases and J by 3 bases, with 10 bases between the two germline ends. This CDR3 is built from 13 residues. CDR3 loop: CASSPTAHYGYTF. For the CDR3, the DNA is TGTGCCAGCAGCCCGACAGCTCACTATGGCTACACCTTC.

In its sample, this clonotype was seen many times. A read error may produce the germline difference seen at one junction end. This sequence joins TRBV7-8 and TRBJ1-1, with unresolved D. The germline V gene encodes CDR1 SGHVS and CDR2 FQNEAQ. This CDR3 comprises 14 residues. The CDR3 nucleotides read TGTGCCAGCAGCTTCTCCCCCGGGCGGAAGGATCGCGACTTT. Translation: CASSFSPGRKDRDF.

This clonotype was counted many times. V usage is TRBV20-1 and J usage is TRBJ1-1, with D hard to call. The CDR3 totals 14 residues. The ends were cut back, 1 base at V and 1 base at J, with 10 bases in the middle. CDR1 and CDR2 (germline): DFQATT, SNEGSKA (reference sequence). The CDR3 coding sequence is TGCAGTGCTAGAGTCCAGTCGACGAACACTGAAGCTTTCTTT. Amino acids: CSARVQSTNTEAFF.

About this clonotype itself: A read error is possible here, since a much larger clone lies one base away. The genes are TRBV27 and TRBJ2-7, with 12 bases fitting TRBD2. CDR3 size: 16 residues. In germline, CDR1 is MNHEY, CDR2 SMNVEV (reference sequence). V lost 2 bases and J lost 7; bases outside the gene matches: 9. The CDR3 region is CASSLMTSGSDNEQYF. As DNA, the CDR3 is TGTGCCAGCAGTTTAATGACTAGCGGGAGCGACAATGAGCAGTACTTC.

Worth noting for this clonotype: The junction departs from the called germline gene at one end, perhaps through a read error. J is TRBJ2-7 and V is TRBV5-1; TRBD1 or TRBD2 may be the D gene (5 bases each). CDR1 and CDR2 from the germline V gene are SGHRS and YFSETQ. The CDR3 has 17 amino acids. The CDR3 DNA is TGTGCCAGCAGCTTATACCCCGGGACGGCTAGCTCCTACGAGCAGTACTTC. This sequence encodes CASSLYPGTASSYEQYF. Complete variable domain (other parts from reference TRBV5-1 and TRBJ2-7): KAGVTQTPRYLIKTRGQQVTLSCSPISGHRSVSWYQQTPGQGLQFLFEYFSETQRNKGNFPGRFSGRQFSNSRSEMNVSTLELGDSALYLCASSLYPGTASSYEQYFGPGTRLTVT.

This chain joins TRBV6-5 and TRBJ2-7; no reliable D call. The CDR3 runs 12 residues. In germline, CDR1 is MNHEY, CDR2 SVGAGI. V was pared by 2 bases and J by 4 bases, with 6 bases between. CDR3 region: CASSYRVYEQYF. In nucleotides, the CDR3 is TGTGCCAGCAGTTACAGGGTGTACGAGCAGTACTTC.

This clonotype was observed a few times. The rearrangement uses TRBV3-1 and TRBJ2-2, with D possibly TRBD1 on 5 matching bases. The germline V gene encodes CDR1 LGHDT and CDR2 YNNKEL (reference sequence). The CDR3 contains 15 residues. Deletions cut 3 bases from V and 4 bases from J, with 12 bases between. The DNA of the CDR3 is TGTGCCAGCAGCCAGCGGATAGGGGTCACCGGGGAGCTGTTTTTT. Encoded protein: CASSQRIGVTGELFF.

This clonotype was observed many times. The chain couples TRBV20-1 to TRBJ2-5, with 7 bases aligning to TRBD2. The CDR3 is made up of 14 amino acids. CDR1 is DFQATT and CDR2 is SNEGSKA in the germline V gene (reference sequence). Trimming removed 3 bases from V and 4 bases from J; junction bases left unmatched: 8. CDR3 sequence (DNA): TGCAGTGCTAGTACGGCGGGAGTAGGAGAGACCCAGTACTTC. This translates into CSASTAGVGETQYF.

At least ten counts were recorded for this clonotype. V is TRBV20-1 and J is TRBJ2-3; 15 bases agree with TRBD2. The V gene's germline CDR1 is DFQATT and CDR2 SNEGSKA (reference sequence). The CDR3 covers 16 residues. Losses at the gene ends were 6 bases for V and 1 base for J; bases not matched to a gene: 5. DNA of the CDR3: TGCAGTGCATCGGGACTAGCGGGAGGAGGCACAGATACGCAGTATTTT. It is translated as CSASGLAGGGTDTQYF.

This clonotype occurred a few times. V usage is TRBV5-4 and J usage is TRBJ2-2, with D unresolved. V was trimmed by 3 bases and J by 4 bases, leaving 16 bases between them. This CDR3 comprises 16 residues. Germline CDR1 reads SGHNT; CDR2 reads YYREEE (reference sequence). CDR3 in DNA: TGTGCCAGCAGCTCGAACGGACGCATCGCCACCGGGGAGCTGTTTTTT. Protein product: CASSSNGRIATGELFF.

This clonotype has just a few counts. The genes are TRBV3-1 and TRBJ2-3; D assignment may be TRBD1 or TRBD2 (5 bases each). V shed 5 bases and J shed 2 bases, with 14 bases lying between them. The CDR3 sequence is 15 residues long. Germline loops: CDR1 LGHDT, CDR2 YNNKEL (reference sequence). The CDR3 is CASSEVGEPTDTQYF. The CDR3 nucleotides read TGTGCCAGCAGCGAAGTGGGGGAGCCCACAGATACGCAGTATTTT.

The rearrangement uses TRBV3-1 and TRBJ2-5, with D unresolved. CDR3 length: 13 amino acids. Germline CDR1 LGHDT, CDR2 YNNKEL (reference sequence). The V end lost 3 bases, the J end lost 5 bases, and 10 bases lay between the germline ends. Here the CDR3 DNA reads TGTGCCAGCAGCCAGGGTGTTGTTGAGACCCAGTACTTC. The encoded protein is CASSQGVVETQYF.

The gene calls are TRBV13 and TRBJ1-2; D call uncertain. There are 13 residues in the CDR3. Trimming cost V 4 bases and J 4 bases, with 10 bases left between them. The germline V gene has CDR1 PRHDT and CDR2 FYEKMQ (reference sequence). CDR3 DNA sequence: TGTGCCAGCAGCTCCTTGGGGTCCTATGGCTACACCTTC. Its translation: CASSSLGSYGYTF.

This clonotype was seen a handful of times. The rearrangement links TRBV7-9 to TRBJ2-3, with D tentatively TRBD2 (6 bases). Trimming stripped 11 bases from V and 11 bases from J, with 29 bases between. Per the germline V gene, CDR1 is SEHNR and CDR2 is FQNEAQ (reference sequence). The CDR3 loop spans 15 amino acids. CDR3 loop: CAHDRVAEARMGQYF. The CDR3 DNA reads TGTGCCCACGATCGAGTAGCGGAAGCTCGGATGGGGCAGTATTTT.

The DNA of the CDR3 is TGTGCCAGTCAAGGGGTGGGAGAGACCCAGTACTTC. Protein sequence: CASQGVGETQYF. The V call is TRBV9, the J call TRBJ2-5; D perhaps matches TRBD1 (5 bases). CDR3 length equals 12 residues. CDR1 and CDR2 from the germline V gene are SGDLS and YYNGEE. The V gene lost 8 bases and the J gene lost 4 bases, with 12 bases spanning the gap.

This clonotype was observed at least ten times. The chain is built from TRBV12-3 or TRBV12-4 and TRBJ2-1, with D possibly TRBD2 on 7 matching bases. Trimming took 5 bases from V and 8 from J, leaving 25 bases between them. CDR3 length: 17 amino acids. The CDR3 here is CASSDEGGRPARDEQFF. DNA for the CDR3: TGTGCCAGCAGTGATGAGGGGGGGCGGCCAGCGCGGGATGAGCAGTTCTTC.

Concerning this clonotype itself: One base away lies a much larger clone, so this may be a sequencing read error. The genes are TRBV12-3 or TRBV12-4 and TRBJ2-2; D is unresolved. This CDR3 has 13 residues. The CDR3 DNA follows: TGTGTCAGCAGCCCCGTGGCGACCGGGGAGCTGTTTTTT. Protein sequence: CVSSPVATGELFF.

This clonotype turned up a few times. V usage is TRBV28 and J usage is TRBJ2-4; TRBD1 is a possible D gene (6 bases). CDR1 and CDR2 (germline): MDHEN, SYDVKM. V was pared by 6 bases and J by 6 bases, with 15 bases between. CDR3 length equals 14 residues. The CDR3 protein is CASRGSRGGNIQYF. The CDR3, as DNA: TGTGCCAGCAGAGGTAGCAGGGGTGGAAACATTCAGTACTTC. Looking up the rest from reference TRBV28 and TRBJ2-4 gives the full variable domain: DVKVTQSSRYLVKRTGEKVFLECVQDMDHENMFWYRQDPGLGLRLIYFSYDVKMKEKGDIPEGYSVSREKKERFSLILESASTNQTSMYLCASRGSRGGNIQYFGAGTRLSVL.